This is a list of T cell receptor beta chains from one sample in a study of beta chain features in type 1 diabetes. Using immunoSEQ multiplex PCR, the repertoire was profiled, and TCRdb retains in-frame clones only, with some absent. The repertoire has 300,000 or so clones, around 7.6% of them found once; the top ten carry less than 0.5%. Sequenced: central memory CD4+ T cells from blood. Receptor source: a woman in her late teens or twenties in good health. Each CDR3 is given without its conserved first and last residue.

TRBV5-4	TRBJ2-3	ASSLGGSTSTDTQY
TRBV29-1	TRBJ2-1	SVEDPYHYNEQF
TRBV7-6	TRBJ2-1	ASSSGLLVYNEQF
TRBV6-5	TRBJ1-2	ASSRLSGTSYGYT
TRBV5-6	TRBJ1-5	ASSLAGWKSPNQPQH
TRBV4-2	TRBJ2-5	ASSQVHSPEETQY
TRBV5-4	TRBJ2-5	ASSLGDSKETQY
TRBV5-6	TRBJ2-2	ASGRTGYTGELF
TRBV4-3	TRBJ2-3	ASSLNLQGTDTQY
TRBV21-1	TRBJ2-5	ASSKPGTGASRTQY
TRBV7-2	TRBJ2-1	ASSPPEQF
TRBV7-2	TRBJ1-1	ASSPKQGVWGNTEAF
TRBV28	TRBJ1-1	ASSLRHMNTEAF
TRBV19	TRBJ2-2	ASSFAWGLGELF
TRBV28	TRBJ1-2	ASSPPTNYGYT
TRBV9	TRBJ2-1	ASSAGGSGSGIEQF
TRBV7-6	TRBJ2-7	ASSLGQTSGSGYEQY
TRBV7-6	TRBJ2-3	ASSLAASANTDTQY
TRBV4-3	TRBJ2-2	ASSPRADRGLGGELF
TRBV6-5	TRBJ1-5	ASRDHSNQPQH
TRBV6-5	TRBJ2-7	ASRLQGNQY
TRBV5-1	TRBJ1-1	ASSKTGESSEAF
TRBV14	TRBJ1-1	ASSPGQGGNTEAF
TRBV7-3	TRBJ2-1	ASSLTGAESYNEQF
TRBV6-5	TRBJ2-2	ASRISGRAAGELF
TRBV29-1	TRBJ1-2	SVGTGLYGYT
TRBV28	TRBJ2-1	ASSLAGLINEQF
TRBV7-2	TRBJ1-5	ASSSHGPGRASTPQH
TRBV5-1	TRBJ2-7	ASSLIGQGGYEQY
TRBV7-9	TRBJ2-1	ASSTPGQGSSYNEQF
TRBV7-3	TRBJ2-7	ASSLDRGHEQY
TRBV28	TRBJ2-7	ASSFGAGQAYEQY
TRBV5-6	TRBJ2-1	ASSLGLTSGKYNEQF
TRBV29-1	TRBJ1-1	SGLGGKAF
TRBV7-8	TRBJ2-3	ASSPQSDTQY
TRBV28	TRBJ1-2	ASSPSTTRGYT
TRBV7-9	TRBJ1-2	ASSSDGDRYGYT
TRBV27	TRBJ2-1	ASSPTESSYNEQF
TRBV6-5	TRBJ2-4	ATRGLAGGKNIQY